This entry is about one T cell receptor beta chain. This record belongs to a study of cytomegalovirus exposure and HLA in healthy donors. The PCR used 60 Vbeta and 13 Jbeta primers. Sequenced by immunoSEQ multiplex PCR; TCRdb stores in-frame clones only, minus some. Of 95,000 to 150,000 clones listed, 80% are singletons. Trimming cost V 2 bases and J 5 bases, with 7 bases left between them. CDR3 length: 12 residues. The germline gives CDR1 MDHEN, CDR2 SYDVKM. The clonotype was recovered from a man in his forties or fifties in good health and CMV-seronegative. Specimen: PBMCs. V and J are TRBV28 and TRBJ2-7, with D perhaps TRBD2 (6 bases). The CDR3 nucleotides are TGTGCCAGCAGTTTAGGAGGGGACGAGCAGTACTTC. This gives the protein CASSLGGDEQYF.